The 25 T cell receptor beta chains listed next were all sequenced from one sample in a study of cytomegalovirus exposure and HLA in healthy donors. Researchers ran the PCR with 60 Vbeta and 13 Jbeta primers. The repertoire was sequenced with immunoSEQ multiplex PCR; TCRdb's copy has only in-frame clones and lacks some. The repertoire holds about 100,000 clones, with roughly 80% as singletons. The sequenced sample was PBMCs. The receptor source for this set is a female donor in good health and CMV-seropositive.

Here the CDR3 reads CASSDSRLAYEQYF. The CDR3 bases are TGTGCCAGCAGCGACAGTCGTTTAGCCTACGAGCAGTACTTC. The gene calls are TRBV4-2 and TRBJ2-7; TRBD1 might be the D (5 bases). CDR3 length: 14 amino acids. CDR1 is LGHNA and CDR2 is YNFKEQ in the germline V gene. Deletions cut 5 bases from V and 2 bases from J, with 13 bases between.

The gene calls are TRBV7-9 and TRBJ2-4, with 9 nucleotides matching TRBD1. CDR1 and CDR2 (germline): SEHNR, FQNEAQ (reference sequence). V shed 5 bases, J shed 7 bases, and the junction held 6 bases outside the gene matches. There are 14 residues in the CDR3. DNA of the CDR3: TGTGCCAGCAGCCCCGGGACAGGGAGGAACATTCAGTACTTC. Its translation: CASSPGTGRNIQYF. The complete variable domain, with remaining parts taken from reference TRBV7-9 and TRBJ2-4, reads DTGVSQNPRHKITKRGQNVTFRCDPISEHNRLYWYRQTLGQGPEFLTYFQNEAQLEKSRLLSDRFSAERPKGSFSTLEIQRTEQGDSAMYLCASSPGTGRNIQYFGAGTRLSVL.

This chain joins TRBV29-1 and TRBJ2-3; D unresolved. The CDR3 is 11 amino acids. Germline loops: CDR1 SQVTM, CDR2 ANQGSEA. V was clipped by 7 bases and J by 5 bases, with 10 bases between them. CDR3 nucleotide sequence: TGCAGCGCCCGAGCGCGAGATACGCAGTATTTT. Residues: CSARARDTQYF.

This clone was detected only a few times. The gene calls are TRBV19 and TRBJ2-1; 8 positions agree with TRBD2. This CDR3 spans 14 amino acids. Germline V gene lookup returns CDR1 LNHDA and CDR2 SQIVND (reference sequence). The V gene end was trimmed by 4 bases and the J gene end by 2 bases; junction bases not matched to a gene: 1. The CDR3 protein is CASSTLAAYNEQFF. The CDR3 DNA reads as TGTGCCAGTAGTACACTAGCGGCCTACAATGAGCAGTTCTTC. The entire variable domain, with the rest obtained from reference TRBV19 and TRBJ2-1, is as follows: DGGITQSPKYLFRKEGQNVTLSCEQNLNHDAMYWYRQDPGQGLRLIYYSQIVNDFQKGDIAEGYSVSREKKESFPLTVTSAQKNPTAFYLCASSTLAAYNEQFFGPGTRLTVL.

The V and J genes are TRBV15 and TRBJ1-3; D gene unclear. Trimming pared 1 base from V and 0 bases from J, leaving 10 bases between. Germline CDR1 LNHNV, CDR2 YYDKDF (reference sequence). The CDR3 length is 16 residues. The CDR3 loop is CATSRGSQISGNTIYF. The CDR3 nucleotides read TGTGCCACCAGCAGAGGCTCACAGATCTCTGGAAACACCATATATTTT.

The sample holds a few counts of this clone. V is TRBV11-2 and J is TRBJ2-5, with a tentative D call TRBD1 (5 bases). V lost 2 bases, J lost 5 bases, and 12 bases lay in between. The CDR3 spans 14 residues. Germline values: CDR1 SGHAT, CDR2 FQNNGV. The DNA of the CDR3 is TGTGCCAGCAGCTTATGGTCCAGGGTGGAGACCCAGTACTTC. This gives the protein CASSLWSRVETQYF.

The chain combines TRBV2 with TRBJ2-1; 11 nucleotides agree with TRBD1. The V segment lost 6 bases and the J segment 7 bases; nucleotides outside the gene matches: 2. Germline CDR1 SNHLY, CDR2 FYNNEI. The CDR3 totals 13 residues. In DNA form, the CDR3 reads TGTGCCAGCAGGGGGACAGGGGGAAATGAGCAGTTCTTC. Translation gives CASRGTGGNEQFF. Combining the CDR3 with reference TRBV2 and TRBJ2-1 gives the whole variable domain EPEVTQTPSHQVTQMGQEVILRCVPISNHLYFYWYRQILGQKVEFLVSFYNNEISEKSEIFDDQFSVERPDGSNFTLKIRSTKLEDSAMYFCASRGTGGNEQFFGPGTRLTVL.

This chain links TRBV5-1 with TRBJ1-2; 7 bases map to TRBD1. CDR3 size: 15 residues. Losses at the gene ends were 3 bases for V and 9 bases for J; bases not matched to a gene: 14. The germline V gene encodes CDR1 SGHRS and CDR2 YFSETQ. CDR3 DNA: TGCGCCAGCAGCTCATATCCGGGACAGCTTTGGAGCTACACCTTC. It yields the protein CASSSYPGQLWSYTF.

The chain employs TRBV19 and TRBJ1-2, with D unresolved. Germline V gene sequence: CDR1 LNHDA, CDR2 SQIVND (reference sequence). V lost 7 bases and J lost 6, with 15 bases in between. The CDR3 length is 13 residues. The CDR3 region is CASTERELDGYTF. The CDR3 DNA sequence: TGTGCCAGTACGGAGAGGGAGTTGGATGGCTACACCTTC.

This clone was found a few times. The genes are TRBV7-2 and TRBJ2-1; TRBD2 matches at 12 bases. This CDR3 comprises 19 residues. With 0 bases clipped from V and 9 bases from J, the junction kept 15 bases outside the gene matches. Looked up from germline, CDR1 is SGHTA and CDR2 is FQGNSA. The CDR3 here is CASSLAASGGASHSSEQFF. DNA for the CDR3: TGTGCCAGCAGCTTAGCGGCTAGCGGGGGGGCTTCTCATTCTTCTGAGCAGTTCTTC.

This clone has a single count. V gene TRBV5-5 combines with J gene TRBJ1-1; maybe TRBD1 (5 bases). Germline V gene lookup returns CDR1 SGHKS and CDR2 YYEKEE (reference sequence). The V end lost 2 bases, the J end lost 2 bases, and 13 bases lay between the germline ends. CDR3 length equals 15 residues. The CDR3 region has the DNA TGTGCCAGCAGCTTTTTTTTACAGGTAAACACTGAAGCTTTCTTT. Translating gives CASSFFLQVNTEAFF. The full variable domain, its missing parts supplied by reference TRBV5-5 and TRBJ1-1, is DAGVTQSPTHLIKTRGQQVTLRCSPISGHKSVSWYQQVLGQGPQFIFQYYEKEERGRGNFPDRFSARQFPNYSSELNVNALLLGDSALYLCASSFFLQVNTEAFFGQGTRLTVV.

The chain has TRBV6-8 and TRBJ1-3; 11 bases are a match to TRBD1. With 6 bases clipped from V and 7 bases from J, the junction kept 11 bases outside the gene matches. This CDR3 is 16 amino acids long. CDR1 and CDR2 (germline): MNHGY, SAAAGT. In DNA, the CDR3 is TGTGCCAGCAGAGACGAAATCGGGACAGGGGGGAACACCATATATTTT. Protein: CASRDEIGTGGNTIYF.

The chain carries TRBV19 and TRBJ1-1; 9 nucleotides line up with TRBD1. The CDR3 runs 15 residues. V shed 3 bases, J shed 10 bases, and the junction held 12 bases outside the gene matches. Per germline, CDR1 LNHDA and CDR2 SQIVND (reference sequence). The CDR3: CASSMGGTGLIGAFF. The CDR3 nucleotides are TGTGCCAGTAGTATGGGGGGGACAGGGCTTATAGGAGCTTTCTTT. The full variable domain, with the rest looked up from reference TRBV19 and TRBJ1-1, is DGGITQSPKYLFRKEGQNVTLSCEQNLNHDAMYWYRQDPGQGLRLIYYSQIVNDFQKGDIAEGYSVSREKKESFPLTVTSAQKNPTAFYLCASSMGGTGLIGAFFGQGTRLTVV.

This clone appeared a few times. V gene TRBV11-2 combines with J gene TRBJ2-3; no reliable D call. This CDR3 has 11 residues. CDR1 is SGHAT, CDR2 FQNNGV, per germline. Trimming removed 5 bases from V and 2 bases from J, with 2 bases in between. The CDR3 region is CASSLTDTQYF. The DNA of the CDR3 is TGTGCCAGCAGCCTCACAGATACGCAGTATTTT.

The gene calls are TRBV9 and TRBJ2-3, with D perhaps matching TRBD2 (6 bases). Germline V gives CDR1 SGDLS, CDR2 YYNGEE. The CDR3 spans 16 residues. The V and J ends lost 0 bases and 2 bases respectively, with 13 bases between them. The DNA for the CDR3 is TGTGCCAGCAGCGTAGATCCCGCGGGGATCACAGATACGCAGTATTTT. This translates into CASSVDPAGITDTQYF.

This rearrangement joins TRBV7-2 to TRBJ1-2; D perhaps matches TRBD1 (6 bases). This CDR3 has 14 residues. Germline lookup yields CDR1 SGHTA and CDR2 FQGNSA. Deletions cut 5 bases from V and 8 bases from J, with 18 bases between. DNA for the CDR3: TGTGCCAGCAGCCGAACAGGGAGTTGGCCGGGCTACACCTTC. Encoded protein: CASSRTGSWPGYTF.

The V call is TRBV19, the J call TRBJ2-1, with 10 bases that match TRBD1. Germline V CDR1 and CDR2: LNHDA, SQIVND (reference sequence). J lost 2 bases, V lost 4 bases, and 8 bases had no gene match. The CDR3 length is 17 residues. The CDR3 sequence is CASSSGQGGLTYNEQFF. In DNA, the CDR3 is TGTGCCAGTAGTAGCGGACAGGGGGGCCTTACCTACAATGAGCAGTTCTTC.

This rearrangement joins TRBV7-3 to TRBJ2-3, with 9 nucleotides matching TRBD2. Germline assignment: CDR1 SGHTA and CDR2 FQGTGA. The CDR3 is 14 amino acids. The V segment lost 5 bases and the J segment 4 bases; nucleotides outside the gene matches: 4. In DNA form, the CDR3 reads TGTGCCAGCAGCCCCGGGACTAGCTCAGATACGCAGTATTTT. Amino acid sequence: CASSPGTSSDTQYF.

This clone was observed a single time. The gene calls are TRBV4-3 and TRBJ2-1; tentatively, D is TRBD2 (6 bases). Germline-derived CDR1 and CDR2 are LGHNA and YSLEER. The V end was cut by 0 bases, the J end by 3 bases, with 12 bases between. The CDR3 covers 16 residues. The CDR3 spells CASSQDPSGYYNEQFF. CDR3 in DNA: TGCGCCAGCAGCCAAGATCCCAGCGGGTACTACAATGAGCAGTTCTTC.

This clone was seen only once. This sequence joins TRBV18 and TRBJ1-2, with a possible D match to TRBD1 (6 bases). The CDR3 contains 15 residues. The V end was cut by 3 bases, the J end by 2 bases, with 13 bases between. Germline values: CDR1 KGHSH, CDR2 LQKENI. The CDR3 loop is CASSPPGTTNYGYTF. The CDR3 region has the DNA TGTGCCAGCTCACCTCCCGGGACAACAAACTATGGCTACACCTTC.

CDR3 sequence reads: CASIRQRITGELFF. In DNA form, the CDR3 reads TGTGCCAGCATCCGACAGAGAATCACCGGGGAGCTGTTTTTT. J is TRBJ2-2 and V is TRBV7-2, with D possibly being TRBD1 (5 bases). V shed 7 bases and J shed 4 bases, with 13 bases lying between them. CDR3 length equals 14 residues. The germline gives CDR1 SGHTA, CDR2 FQGNSA.

The J gene is TRBJ1-4, the V gene TRBV2, with D perhaps TRBD1 (6 bases). The CDR3 totals 16 residues. Germline-derived CDR1 and CDR2 are SNHLY and FYNNEI. V dropped 5 bases and J dropped 1 base, with 14 bases sitting between them. The CDR3, as DNA: TGTGCCAGCAGTAGGACAGCCACCCGAACTAATGAAAAACTGTTTTTT. Translation gives CASSRTATRTNEKLFF.

The V gene is TRBV27, the J gene TRBJ1-1; 7 positions agree with TRBD1. The CDR3 spans 14 residues. Per the germline V gene, CDR1 is MNHEY and CDR2 is SMNVEV (reference sequence). V gave up 3 bases and J gave up 4 bases; unmatched junction bases: 5. Here the CDR3 reads CASSFIGGSTEAFF. The CDR3 DNA reads TGTGCCAGCAGTTTTATAGGGGGCAGCACTGAAGCTTTCTTT.

This clone appeared a single time. This chain joins TRBV6-5 and TRBJ2-7; the match to TRBD1 covers 9 bases. Germline V gene lookup returns CDR1 MNHEY and CDR2 SVGAGI. Germline trimming cut 2 bases from V and 3 bases from J; bases unmatched to any gene: 5. This CDR3 has 15 amino acids. Here the CDR3 reads CASSYIAGQGYEQYF. The CDR3 DNA reads TGTGCCAGCAGTTACATTGCGGGACAGGGCTACGAGCAGTACTTC.

This chain joins TRBV27 and TRBJ2-7, with 9 bases fitting TRBD1. The CDR3 spans 13 residues. The V and J ends lost 4 bases and 7 bases, in that order; junction bases with no gene match: 5. CDR1 MNHEY and CDR2 SMNVEV come from the germline V gene (reference sequence). CDR3 DNA: TGTGCCAGCAGTTATAAACAGGGGGCGGAGCAGTACTTC. It codes for CASSYKQGAEQYF.